Described below is a single T cell receptor beta chain sequence and its context. The data were taken from a study of blood T cell repertoires in COVID-19. In the study overall: There were acute and convalescent COVID-19 samples, and they came from the United States, Italy and Spain. Sample material is recorded as cDNA or gDNA derived from T cells, B-cell-depleted T cells, or PBMCs.

Authors' methods: Estimation of nucleated cell counts was performed using reference gene primer amplification. This table comes from immunoSEQ multiplex PCR, and its TCRdb copy is limited to in-frame clones, with some not included. The D gene and trimming were derived from the DNA, and the V and J assignments and clone size from that table. The table shows approximately 250,000 clones, with about 87% occurring only once. V dropped 6 bases and J dropped 2; count of bases not matched to a gene: 15. The CDR3 is 19 amino acids. CDR1 and CDR2 from the germline V gene are KGHSH and LQKENI. The TCR sequence derives from a human donor in a cohort sampled during active COVID-19. Sequencing input: peripheral blood. The V call is TRBV18, the J call TRBJ2-6; the match to TRBD2 covers 8 bases. The CDR3 nucleotides are TGTGCCAGCTCGCCTCGAGGCAGCGGGAGTCTCGCTGGGGCCAACGTCCTGACTTTC. It specifies CASSPRGSGSLAGANVLTF.